This TCR beta chain was obtained from a study of identical twins. The study's findings and limits: Abundant cord blood beta clonotypes carried fewer insertions; memory repertoires showed none. Possibly, invariant MAIT and iNKT cells partly confounded zero-insertion analyses. Conclusions rested on cross-sectional statistics rather than following the same donors.

Template switching added a universal primer binding site, and final cDNA carried unique molecular identifiers. TCRdb redid the calling of the 5' RACE reads with MiXCR, one entry per CDR3 protein. This sample has approximately 530,000 distinct CDR3 sequences; 20% to 25% occur once, and the top ten carry approximately 0.52%. This clonotype was detected many times. What it binds is not known. V lost 1 base and J 3 bases, leaving 6 bases between the germline ends. The CDR3 is 13 residues long. Germline V gene lookup returns CDR1 LGHDT and CDR2 YNNKEL (reference sequence). The same data also went into a second study, on yellow fever vaccine responses in identical twins.

Sample: CD4+ T cells sorted from blood. The TCR originated in a woman under 30 in good health. The chain combines TRBV3-1 with TRBJ2-5; D remains ambiguous. The DNA for the CDR3 is TGTGCCAGCAGCCAAGGTACAAAAGAGACCCAGTACTTC. It is translated as CASSQGTKETQYF.